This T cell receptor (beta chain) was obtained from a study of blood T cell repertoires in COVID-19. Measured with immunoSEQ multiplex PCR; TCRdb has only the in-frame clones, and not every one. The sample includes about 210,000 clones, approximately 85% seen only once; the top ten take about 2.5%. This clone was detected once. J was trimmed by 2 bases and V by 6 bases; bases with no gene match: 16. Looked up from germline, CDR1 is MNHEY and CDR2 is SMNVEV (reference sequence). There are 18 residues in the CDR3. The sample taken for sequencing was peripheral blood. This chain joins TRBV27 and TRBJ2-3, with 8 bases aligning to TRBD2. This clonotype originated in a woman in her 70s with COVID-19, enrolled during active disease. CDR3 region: CASRPGGAGGMATDTQYF. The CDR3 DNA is TGTGCCAGCAGGCCGGGCGGGGCGGGGGGAATGGCCACAGATACGCAGTATTTT.